This is a list of T cell receptor beta chains from one sample in a study of identical twins. TCRdb processed the 5' RACE reads anew with MiXCR; each CDR3 protein has one entry. The sample yields approximately 240,000 distinct CDR3 sequences, more than 12% seen once. Sequenced input: memory (CD45RO+) T cells sorted from blood. The receptors were gathered from a woman aged 18-30 years in good health. CDR3s include the opening cysteine and the closing phenylalanine or tryptophan. D genes are given only for firm matches. Only some rows state a clone size, as once, few, many or a class for expanded clones.

clone size | J gene | D gene | V gene | CDR3 protein | CDR3 DNA
many | TRBJ2-2 | - | TRBV30 | CAVNPGTYTGELFF | TGTGCGGTGAACCCCGGGACTTACACCGGGGAGCTGTTTTTT
few | TRBJ2-4 | - | TRBV12-3/TRBV12-4 | CASSFLGPQNIQYF | TGTGCCAGCAGTTTTTTAGGGCCTCAAAACATTCAGTACTTC
few | TRBJ1-4 | - | TRBV11-3 | CASSHGNEKLFF | TGTGCCAGCAGCCATGGGAATGAAAAACTGTTTTTT
few | TRBJ2-5 | TRBD2 | TRBV7-9 | CASRAGTSGKTQYF | TGTGCCAGCAGAGCGGGGACTAGCGGGAAGACCCAGTACTTC
- | TRBJ1-6 | TRBD1 | TRBV2 | CASAGGPYNSPLHF | TGTGCCTCAGCAGGGGGACCCTATAATTCACCCCTCCACTTT
- | TRBJ2-7 | - | TRBV7-2 | CASSSRQDEQYF | TGTGCCAGCAGCTCAAGACAGGACGAGCAGTACTTC
few | TRBJ2-7 | TRBD2 | TRBV15 | CATSRDPSTGGRNEQYF | TGTGCCACCAGCAGAGATCCATCTACGGGGGGGAGGAACGAGCAGTACTTC
few | TRBJ2-3 | - | TRBV5-1 | CASSLGLGGTTDTQYF | TGCGCCAGCAGCTTGGGACTAGGCGGGACCACAGATACGCAGTATTTT
- | TRBJ1-1 | - | TRBV6-6 | CASNGFYTEAFF | TGTGCCAGCAACGGATTTTACACTGAAGCTTTCTTT
- | TRBJ2-1 | - | TRBV7-3 | CASSLDRGSSYNEQFF | TGTGCCAGCAGCTTAGATCGAGGGAGCTCCTACAATGAGCAGTTCTTC
few | TRBJ1-1 | - | TRBV20-1 | CSATLQWSNTEAFF | TGCAGTGCTACCCTCCAATGGTCGAACACTGAAGCTTTCTTT
- | TRBJ1-6 | - | TRBV11-2 | CASSLESGRNSPLHF | TGTGCCAGCAGCTTAGAGTCCGGCAGAAATTCACCCCTCCACTTT
few | TRBJ2-3 | - | TRBV19 | CASSIDREDTQYF | TGTGCCAGTAGTATAGATAGGGAAGATACGCAGTATTTT
few | TRBJ2-5 | TRBD2 | TRBV10-3 | CAANAGDPEETQYF | TGTGCCGCCAACGCGGGAGACCCTGAAGAGACCCAGTACTTC
few | TRBJ2-3 | - | TRBV20-1 | CSARDRWVSTDTQYF | TGCAGTGCTAGAGATCGCTGGGTGAGCACAGATACGCAGTATTTT
few | TRBJ2-5 | TRBD1 | TRBV5-6 | CASSLGGRQGQETQYF | TGTGCCAGCAGCTTGGGCGGAAGACAGGGACAAGAGACCCAGTACTTC
- | TRBJ2-3 | - | TRBV3-1 | CASSQDPASTDTQYF | TGTGCCAGCAGCCAAGATCCGGCTAGCACAGATACGCAGTATTTT
- | TRBJ2-1 | TRBD1 | TRBV7-9 | CASSLRDRGYNEQFF | TGTGCCAGCAGCCTCCGGGACAGGGGCTACAATGAGCAGTTCTTC
many | TRBJ1-1 | - | TRBV5-1 | CASSFLNTEAFF | TGCGCCAGCAGCTTCCTTAACACTGAAGCTTTCTTT
few | TRBJ1-1 | - | TRBV5-1 | CASSFTGAANTEAFF | TGCGCCAGCAGCTTTACCGGGGCAGCGAACACTGAAGCTTTCTTT
- | TRBJ1-2 | - | TRBV20-1 | CSAGGDNADYVYTF | TGCAGTGCTGGGGGGGATAATGCTGACTATGTCTACACCTTC
- | TRBJ1-3 | - | TRBV3-1 | CASSQGVEGNTIYF | TGTGCCAGCAGCCAGGGGGTCGAGGGAAACACCATATATTTT
few | TRBJ1-2 | - | TRBV6-1 | CASSPPGRAAYGYTF | TGTGCCAGCAGTCCGCCAGGCAGGGCGGCCTATGGCTACACCTTC
- | TRBJ2-7 | TRBD2 | TRBV5-6 | CASSPMTSGLTEQYF | TGTGCCAGCAGCCCCATGACTAGCGGTTTGACAGAGCAGTACTTC
few | TRBJ2-2 | - | TRBV20-1 | CSARFARGSGELFF | TGCAGTGCTAGATTTGCCAGGGGATCCGGGGAGCTGTTTTTT
- | TRBJ1-2 | TRBD1 | TRBV12-3/TRBV12-4 | CASRTGGYGYTF | TGTGCCAGCAGGACAGGGGGGTATGGCTACACCTTC
few | TRBJ1-2 | TRBD1 | TRBV19 | CASSSYRGSYGYTF | TGTGCCAGTAGTTCGTACAGGGGTTCCTATGGCTACACCTTC
- | TRBJ2-7 | - | TRBV19 | CASSRGPIYEQYF | TGTGCCAGTAGTAGGGGACCGATTTACGAGCAGTACTTC